The rows below give T cell receptor beta chains drawn from one sample of a study of a mutant IDH1 vaccine in newly diagnosed glioma. These receptors are not linked to any known antigen. The method was immunoSEQ multiplex PCR; TCRdb's version includes in-frame clones alone and lacks a portion of them. The sample records about 27,000 clones, less than 90% being singletons. The source was PBMCs, collected from a glioma patient whose treatment included an IDH1 peptide vaccine. These TCRs come from a man younger than 40 with glioma. Both conserved end residues are part of each CDR3. A D gene is named only where the DNA matches it firmly. Not all rows give a size; the values are once, few, many and, for expanded clones, a class.

J gene	D gene	V gene	clone size	CDR3 DNA	CDR3 protein
TRBJ1-5	TRBD1	TRBV2	-	TGTGCCAGCAGTGAAGGGGACAGGAGGAGGCCCCAGCATTTT	CASSEGDRRRPQHF
TRBJ2-2	-	TRBV7-8	once	TGTGCCAGCAGCTTAGGATCTGGAGTCGGGGAGCTGTTTTTT	CASSLGSGVGELFF
TRBJ1-3	-	TRBV4-2	-	TGTGCCAGCAGCCAGGGAACCATATATTTT	CASSQGTIYF
TRBJ2-2	TRBD2	TRBV19	-	TGTGCCAGTAGTAACTTGTTGTCTAGCGGGGGGCCCAACACCGGGGAGCTGTTTTTT	CASSNLLSSGGPNTGELFF
TRBJ1-2	-	TRBV19	-	TGTGCCAGTAGTATCTTGGCAAGCCTTTCAGCGCGAGTCTATGGCTACACCTTC	CASSILASLSARVYGYTF
TRBJ2-1	TRBD2	TRBV6-5	-	TGTGCCAGCAGTTACTCGGGACTAGCAAACAATGAGCAGTTCTTC	CASSYSGLANNEQFF
TRBJ1-1	-	TRBV9	-	TGTGCCAGCAGTCAGTGGTCTGGGAACACTGAAGCTTTCTTT	CASSQWSGNTEAFF
TRBJ1-4	TRBD1	TRBV18	-	TGTGCCAGCTCGGGGACAGGGCAGGGTGAAAAACTGTTTTTT	CASSGTGQGEKLFF
TRBJ2-3	-	TRBV27	-	TGTGCCAGCAGTCTGGAGGGCCTTGGCACAGATACGCAGTATTTT	CASSLEGLGTDTQYF
TRBJ2-2	-	TRBV5-1	-	TGCGCCAGCAGCTTCCCCGGACACTCGAACACCGGGGAGCTGTTTTTT	CASSFPGHSNTGELFF